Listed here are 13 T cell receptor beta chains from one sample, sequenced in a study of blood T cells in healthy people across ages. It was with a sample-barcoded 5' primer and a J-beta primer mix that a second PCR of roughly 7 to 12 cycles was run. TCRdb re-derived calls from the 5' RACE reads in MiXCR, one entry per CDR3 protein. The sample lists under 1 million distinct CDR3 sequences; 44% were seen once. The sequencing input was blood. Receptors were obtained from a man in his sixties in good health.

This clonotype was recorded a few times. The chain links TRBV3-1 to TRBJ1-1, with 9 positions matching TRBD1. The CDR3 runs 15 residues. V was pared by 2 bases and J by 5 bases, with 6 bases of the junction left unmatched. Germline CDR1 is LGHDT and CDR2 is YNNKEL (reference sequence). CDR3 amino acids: CASSQPGQGLTEAFF. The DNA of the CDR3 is TGTGCCAGCAGCCAACCGGGACAGGGACTTACTGAAGCTTTCTTT.

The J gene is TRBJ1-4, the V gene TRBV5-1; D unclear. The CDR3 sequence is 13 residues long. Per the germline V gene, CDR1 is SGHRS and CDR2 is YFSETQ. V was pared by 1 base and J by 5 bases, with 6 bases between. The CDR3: CASSLNGNEKLFF. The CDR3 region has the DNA TGCGCCAGCAGCTTGAACGGGAATGAAAAACTGTTTTTT.

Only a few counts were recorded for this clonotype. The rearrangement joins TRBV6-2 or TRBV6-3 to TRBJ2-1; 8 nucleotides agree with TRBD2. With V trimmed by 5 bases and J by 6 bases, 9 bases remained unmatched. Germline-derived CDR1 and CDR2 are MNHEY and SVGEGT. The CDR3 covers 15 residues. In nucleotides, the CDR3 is TGTGCCAGCAGTGTGAGCGGGGGCGACCCCAATGAGCAGTTCTTC. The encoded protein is CASSVSGGDPNEQFF.

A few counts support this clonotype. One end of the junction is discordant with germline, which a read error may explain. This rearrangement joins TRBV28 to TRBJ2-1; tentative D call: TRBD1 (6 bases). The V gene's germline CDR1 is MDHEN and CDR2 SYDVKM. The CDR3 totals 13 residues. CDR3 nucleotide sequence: TGTGCCAGTAGTTCAGGGGCTACCAATGAGCAGTTCTTC. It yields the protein CASSSGATNEQFF.

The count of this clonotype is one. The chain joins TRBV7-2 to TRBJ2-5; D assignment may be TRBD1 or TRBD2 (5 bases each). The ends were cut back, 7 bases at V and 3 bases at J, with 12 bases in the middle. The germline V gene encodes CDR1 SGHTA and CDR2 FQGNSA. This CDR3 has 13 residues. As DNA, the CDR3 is TGTGCCAGCAACCGGGACGTCAAAGAGACCCAGTACTTC. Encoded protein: CASNRDVKETQYF. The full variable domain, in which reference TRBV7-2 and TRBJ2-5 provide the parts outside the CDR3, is GAGVSQSPSNKVTEKGKDVELRCDPISGHTALYWYRQSLGQGLEFLIYFQGNSAPDKSGLPSDRFSAERTGGSVSTLTIQRTQQEDSAVYLCASNRDVKETQYFGPGTRLLVL.

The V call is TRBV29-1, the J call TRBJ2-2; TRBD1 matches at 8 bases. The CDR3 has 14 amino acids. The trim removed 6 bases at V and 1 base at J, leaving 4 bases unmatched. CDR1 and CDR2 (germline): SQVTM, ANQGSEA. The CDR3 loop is CSVQDRVNTGELFF. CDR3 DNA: TGCAGCGTCCAGGACAGGGTGAACACCGGGGAGCTGTTTTTT.

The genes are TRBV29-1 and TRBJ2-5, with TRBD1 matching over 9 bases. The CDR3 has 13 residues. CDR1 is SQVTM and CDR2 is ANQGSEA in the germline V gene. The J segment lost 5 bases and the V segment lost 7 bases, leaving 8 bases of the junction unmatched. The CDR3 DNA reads TGCAGCGCCGATCCGACAGGGGGGGAGACCCAGTACTTC. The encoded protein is CSADPTGGETQYF.

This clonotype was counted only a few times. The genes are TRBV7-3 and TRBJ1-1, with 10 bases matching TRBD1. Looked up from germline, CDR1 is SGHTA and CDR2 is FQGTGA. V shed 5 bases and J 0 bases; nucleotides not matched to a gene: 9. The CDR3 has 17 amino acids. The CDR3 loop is CASSRDRGTGMNTEAFF. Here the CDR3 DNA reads TGTGCCAGCAGCAGGGACAGGGGAACAGGAATGAACACTGAAGCTTTCTTT.

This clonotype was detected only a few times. The CDR3 here is CAIRGQSSDEQFF. For the CDR3, the DNA is TGTGCCATCAGGGGACAATCGTCTGATGAGCAGTTCTTC. The V gene is TRBV10-3, the J gene TRBJ2-1; D may be TRBD1 (6 bases). CDR1 and CDR2 (germline): ENHRY, SYGVKD. Trimming removed 6 bases from V and 8 bases from J, with 14 bases in between. CDR3 length equals 13 residues.

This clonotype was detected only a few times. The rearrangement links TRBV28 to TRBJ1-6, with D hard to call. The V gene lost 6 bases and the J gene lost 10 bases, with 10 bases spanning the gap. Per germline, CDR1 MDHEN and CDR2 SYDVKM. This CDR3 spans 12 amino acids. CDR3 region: CASRLKWSPLHF. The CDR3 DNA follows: TGTGCCAGCAGACTTAAATGGTCACCCCTCCACTTT.

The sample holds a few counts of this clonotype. This chain's CDR3 is CASSPQGFYEQYF. DNA of the CDR3: TGTGCCAGCTCACCACAGGGGTTCTACGAGCAGTACTTC. The genes are TRBV18 and TRBJ2-7; D possibly corresponds to TRBD1 (5 bases). There are 13 residues in the CDR3. Germline values: CDR1 KGHSH, CDR2 LQKENI. The V gene lost 1 base and the J gene lost 3 bases, with 7 bases spanning the gap.

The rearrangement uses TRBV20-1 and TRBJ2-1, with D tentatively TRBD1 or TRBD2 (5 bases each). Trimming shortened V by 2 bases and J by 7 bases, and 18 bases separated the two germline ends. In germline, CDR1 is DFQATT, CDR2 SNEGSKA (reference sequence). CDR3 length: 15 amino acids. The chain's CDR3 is CSARTGREAKNEQFF. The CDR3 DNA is TGCAGTGCTAGAACGGGACGAGAAGCGAAAAATGAGCAGTTCTTC.

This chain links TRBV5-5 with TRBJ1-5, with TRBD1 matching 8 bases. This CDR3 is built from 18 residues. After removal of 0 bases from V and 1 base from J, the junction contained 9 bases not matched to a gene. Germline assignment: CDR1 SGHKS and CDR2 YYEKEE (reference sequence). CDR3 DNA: TGTGCCAGCAGCTTGGTACCCGGGACAGGCCTCAGCAATCAGCCCCAGCATTTT. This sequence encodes CASSLVPGTGLSNQPQHF.